The 8 T cell receptor beta chains in this list originate from one sample, sequenced in a study of regulatory T cells in long-lasting Graves disease. Documented time point: persistent/refractory GD, antithyroid drugs over 5 years with positive TRAb. From PBMCs, RNA was extracted and then used to make the TCR library. CDR3-region Arm-PCR and iRepertoire HTBI primers produced the TCR beta libraries. Via MiXCR, TCRdb re-called the multiplex PCR reads, giving one row per CDR3 protein. The profile shows some 430,000 distinct CDR3 sequences, 20% to 25% of them singletons. This specimen consisted of peripheral blood mononuclear cells (PBMCs), obtained when the disease was refractory, from a patient treated with antithyroid drugs. The receptors originated from a female donor with Graves disease.

This clonotype has at least ten counts. This sequence joins TRBV28 and TRBJ1-5; unclear D gene. The V gene lost 4 bases and the J gene lost 3 bases, with 7 bases spanning the gap. This CDR3 has 13 residues. Germline lookup yields CDR1 MDHEN and CDR2 SYDVKM. The CDR3, as DNA: TGTGCCAGCAGTTGGACCTCCAATCAGCCCCAGCATTTT. It yields the protein CASSWTSNQPQHF.

This clonotype occurred a few times. CDR3 in DNA: TGTGCCAGCAGCCCGAGGACAGGGCAAAAGTTCGGGGAGCTGTTTTTT. This gives the protein CASSPRTGQKFGELFF. V gene TRBV11-3 combines with J gene TRBJ2-2; 8 positions match TRBD1. This CDR3 contains 16 residues. Germline assignment: CDR1 SGHNT and CDR2 YENEEA. The V segment lost 5 bases and the J segment 7 bases; nucleotides outside the gene matches: 12.

The V call is TRBV11-2, the J call TRBJ2-2; D may be TRBD2 (6 bases). The CDR3 contains 17 residues. V was pared by 2 bases and J by 7 bases, with 20 bases between. Germline V gives CDR1 SGHAT, CDR2 FQNNGV. The CDR3 sequence is CASSLYRGSVASGELFF. The CDR3 nucleotides read TGTGCCAGCAGCTTATATCGGGGGTCGGTTGCTAGCGGGGAGCTGTTTTTT.

A few counts support this clonotype. The V and J genes are TRBV29-1 and TRBJ1-2; 7 bases map to TRBD1. This CDR3 has 14 amino acids. Trimming took 6 bases from V and 1 from J; bases not matched to a gene: 8. Germline values: CDR1 SQVTM, CDR2 ANQGSEA. In DNA form, the CDR3 reads TGCAGCGTGGGGGCCGGGACAGATAACTATGGCTACACCTTC. Encoded protein: CSVGAGTDNYGYTF.

This clonotype was detected a few times. The V gene is TRBV7-3, the J gene TRBJ2-3; D might be TRBD2 (5 bases). CDR1 and CDR2 from the germline V gene are SGHTA and FQGTGA. The CDR3 is made up of 16 amino acids. Trimming pared 1 base from V and 3 bases from J, leaving 14 bases between. CDR3 bases: TGTGCCAGCAGCTTAATGGGTGGGAGACAAACAGATACGCAGTATTTT. Translating it yields CASSLMGGRQTDTQYF.

This clonotype was counted at least ten times. This chain links TRBV6-2 or TRBV6-3 with TRBJ1-2; a weak D match, TRBD1 (5 bases). Germline CDR1 reads MNHEY; CDR2 reads SVGEGT. The length of the CDR3 is 13 residues. V shed 8 bases and J shed 4 bases, with 14 bases lying between them. The DNA of the CDR3 is TGTGCCAGCGGACCCCCAGGGCTCTATGGCTACACCTTC. This sequence encodes CASGPPGLYGYTF.

This clonotype came up many times. The chain combines TRBV6-9 with TRBJ2-4; possibly TRBD2 for D (5 bases). The CDR3 extends over 14 amino acids. Germline lookup yields CDR1 MNHGY and CDR2 SVAAGI. The V and J ends lost 3 bases and 9 bases respectively, with 15 bases between them. The CDR3 DNA reads TGTGCCAGCAGTTACCTGGGCCCGGGGAGCATTCAGTACTTC. Its translation: CASSYLGPGSIQYF.

This clonotype was observed many times. J is TRBJ2-5 and V is TRBV2, with D possibly TRBD1 on 6 matching bases. The CDR3 is 14 amino acids. Trimming stripped 5 bases from V and 5 bases from J, with 15 bases between. Germline V CDR1 and CDR2: SNHLY, FYNNEI. The CDR3 loop reads CASSPSDSTETQYF. The CDR3 DNA reads TGTGCCAGCAGTCCCTCGGACAGCACGGAGACCCAGTACTTC.